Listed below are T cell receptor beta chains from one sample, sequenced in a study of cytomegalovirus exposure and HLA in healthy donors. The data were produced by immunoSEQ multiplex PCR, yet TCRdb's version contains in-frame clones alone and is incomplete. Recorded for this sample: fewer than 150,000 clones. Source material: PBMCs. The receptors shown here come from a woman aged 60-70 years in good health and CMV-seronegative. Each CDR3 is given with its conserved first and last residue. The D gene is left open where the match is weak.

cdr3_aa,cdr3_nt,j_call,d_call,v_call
CASTETASGGWDIQYF,TGTGCCAGCACCGAAACGGCTAGCGGGGGGTGGGACATTCAGTACTTC,TRBJ2-4,TRBD2,TRBV2
CASSLSGQYLETQYF,TGTGCCAGCAGCTTGAGCGGACAGTATTTAGAGACCCAGTACTTC,TRBJ2-5,-,TRBV5-5
CASSLVDNSYEQYF,TGTGCCAGCAGCTTAGTCGACAACTCCTACGAGCAGTACTTC,TRBJ2-7,-,TRBV7-2
CASSSPLGGVEETQYF,TGTGCCAGCAGCTCACCATTGGGGGGGGTCGAAGAGACCCAGTACTTC,TRBJ2-5,TRBD2,TRBV7-9
CASSLNSPSTDTQYF,TGCGCCAGCAGCTTGAATAGCCCTAGCACAGATACGCAGTATTTT,TRBJ2-3,-,TRBV5-1
CASRDRGRPGEQYF,TGTGCCAGCAGAGACAGGGGCCGTCCGGGCGAGCAGTACTTC,TRBJ2-7,TRBD1,TRBV6-6
CASRETSGNTDTQYF,TGCGCCAGCAGGGAAACTAGCGGGAACACAGATACGCAGTATTTT,TRBJ2-3,TRBD2,TRBV5-1
CASSSGTSGSTDTQYF,TGTGCCAGCAGCTCCGGGACTAGCGGGAGCACAGATACGCAGTATTTT,TRBJ2-3,TRBD2,TRBV11-3
CASSLDSWNTEAFF,TGTGCCAGCAGCTTGGACAGTTGGAACACTGAAGCTTTCTTT,TRBJ1-1,-,TRBV11-2
CASRSGTSPETQYF,TGTGCCAGCAGGTCCGGGACTAGCCCAGAGACCCAGTACTTC,TRBJ2-5,TRBD2,TRBV6-1
CASSIQGLAGVSGELFF,TGTGCCAGTAGTATCCAAGGACTAGCGGGAGTTTCCGGGGAGCTGTTTTTT,TRBJ2-2,TRBD2,TRBV19
CASSPRQGQGYGYTF,TGTGCCAGTAGCCCTAGACAGGGGCAAGGGTATGGCTACACCTTC,TRBJ1-2,TRBD1,TRBV19
CASSQGDRGNTGELFF,TGCGCCAGCAGCCAAGGGGACAGGGGAAACACCGGGGAGCTGTTTTTT,TRBJ2-2,TRBD1,TRBV4-1
CAWNKGLGEQYF,TGTGCCTGGAATAAGGGGCTTGGCGAGCAGTACTTC,TRBJ2-7,-,TRBV30
CASSQEGQGNEKLFF,TGCGCCAGCAGCCAAGAGGGACAGGGGAATGAAAAACTGTTTTTT,TRBJ1-4,TRBD1,TRBV4-1
CASSGRGGAGELFF,TGTGCCAGCAGCGGAAGGGGGGGAGCTGGGGAGCTGTTTTTT,TRBJ2-2,-,TRBV6-1
CASSPDSAYGYTF,TGTGCCAGCAGCCCGGACAGCGCCTATGGCTACACCTTC,TRBJ1-2,-,TRBV5-4
CASSPRVSSYNEQFF,TGTGCCAGCAGCCCTAGAGTAAGTTCCTACAATGAGCAGTTCTTC,TRBJ2-1,-,TRBV7-3
CASSLDHGPSGSYNEQFF,TGTGCCAGCAGCTTAGATCATGGTCCTAGCGGGTCCTACAATGAGCAGTTCTTC,TRBJ2-1,TRBD2,TRBV11-3
CASSPGTGGDTQYF,TGTGCCAGCAGTCCCGGGACAGGGGGAGATACGCAGTATTTT,TRBJ2-3,TRBD1,TRBV6-1
CASSLGGINQPQHF,TGTGCCAGCAGTTTAGGGGGGATCAATCAGCCCCAGCATTTT,TRBJ1-5,-,TRBV27
CASSLGTGRGLAGETQYF,TGTGCCAGCAGCCTCGGGACAGGGAGAGGACTAGCGGGAGAGACCCAGTACTTC,TRBJ2-5,TRBD2,TRBV7-9
CASSPLGRVVTEQFF,TGTGCCAGCAGTCCCTTGGGGAGGGTAGTTACTGAGCAGTTCTTC,TRBJ2-1,TRBD2,TRBV28
CASSLRQGFTYNSPLHF,TGTGCCAGCAGTTTACGGCAGGGTTTCACCTATAATTCACCCCTCCACTTT,TRBJ1-6,-,TRBV28
CASSLDPDRGSTGELFF,TGTGCCAGCAGCTTAGACCCGGACAGGGGTTCCACCGGGGAGCTGTTTTTT,TRBJ2-2,TRBD1,TRBV7-6
CASTSSGQGYHTQYF,TGTGCCAGCACCTCCTCGGGACAGGGATATCATACGCAGTATTTT,TRBJ2-3,TRBD1,TRBV28
CASRRVDTQYF,TGTGCCAGCAGGAGAGTAGATACGCAGTATTTT,TRBJ2-3,-,TRBV6-1
CASSIRDEQYF,TGTGCCAGTAGTATACGGGACGAGCAGTACTTC,TRBJ2-7,-,TRBV19
CASRPGLAGGLDTQYF,TGCGCCAGCAGACCCGGACTAGCGGGGGGGTTAGATACGCAGTATTTT,TRBJ2-3,TRBD2,TRBV5-1
CATRRGPNTEAFF,TGTGCCACCAGGCGGGGACCGAACACTGAAGCTTTCTTT,TRBJ1-1,-,TRBV6-4
CASTGDTLNQPQHF,TGTGCCAGTACCGGGGACACCCTAAATCAGCCCCAGCATTTT,TRBJ1-5,-,TRBV19
CASSKTGVGGVTITNYGYTF,TGTGCCAGCAGCAAAACGGGGGTGGGAGGAGTCACAATAACTAACTATGGCTACACCTTC,TRBJ1-2,-,TRBV21-1
CASSQTGTGRGSTDTQYF,TGTGCCAGCAGCCAAACGGGCACCGGGAGAGGTAGCACAGATACGCAGTATTTT,TRBJ2-3,-,TRBV7-3
CASTTGWGGVGYTF,TGTGCCAGCACTACTGGGTGGGGAGGGGTCGGCTACACCTTC,TRBJ1-2,-,TRBV28
CAWGRMNTEAFF,TGTGCCTGGGGCCGAATGAACACTGAAGCTTTCTTT,TRBJ1-1,-,TRBV30
CASIPQGAVGNTIYF,TGTGCCAGCATACCACAGGGGGCGGTCGGAAACACCATATATTTT,TRBJ1-3,TRBD1,TRBV19
CASSLERSNYGYTF,TGTGCCAGCAGCTTAGAGCGTTCTAACTATGGCTACACCTTC,TRBJ1-2,-,TRBV7-9
CASSPGWVRADSGNTIYF,TGCGCCAGCAGCCCTGGTTGGGTCAGGGCCGACTCTGGAAACACCATATATTTT,TRBJ1-3,-,TRBV5-1
CASGPVGEGPASAGYTF,TGTGCCAGCGGACCCGTTGGGGAGGGGCCCGCCTCAGCTGGCTACACCTTC,TRBJ1-2,-,TRBV28
CASSFLYTGELFF,TGTGCCAGCAGTTTTCTGTACACCGGGGAGCTGTTTTTT,TRBJ2-2,-,TRBV27
CASSQDISERYQPQHF,TGCGCCAGCAGCCAAGATATTAGCGAACGCTATCAGCCCCAGCATTTT,TRBJ1-5,-,TRBV4-1
CASSWTSDSYEQYF,TGCGCCAGCAGCTGGACTAGCGACTCCTACGAGCAGTACTTC,TRBJ2-7,TRBD2,TRBV5-1
CASEDRGQGTEAFF,TGTGCCAGTGAAGACAGGGGGCAGGGCACTGAAGCTTTCTTT,TRBJ1-1,TRBD1,TRBV19
CASSFHSSGKYNEQFF,TGTGCCAGCAGCTTCCACTCTAGCGGAAAGTACAATGAGCAGTTCTTC,TRBJ2-1,TRBD2,TRBV7-8
CASSPVVEGDTGELFF,TGTGCCAGCAGCCCGGTCGTTGAGGGCGACACCGGGGAGCTGTTTTTT,TRBJ2-2,-,TRBV4-2